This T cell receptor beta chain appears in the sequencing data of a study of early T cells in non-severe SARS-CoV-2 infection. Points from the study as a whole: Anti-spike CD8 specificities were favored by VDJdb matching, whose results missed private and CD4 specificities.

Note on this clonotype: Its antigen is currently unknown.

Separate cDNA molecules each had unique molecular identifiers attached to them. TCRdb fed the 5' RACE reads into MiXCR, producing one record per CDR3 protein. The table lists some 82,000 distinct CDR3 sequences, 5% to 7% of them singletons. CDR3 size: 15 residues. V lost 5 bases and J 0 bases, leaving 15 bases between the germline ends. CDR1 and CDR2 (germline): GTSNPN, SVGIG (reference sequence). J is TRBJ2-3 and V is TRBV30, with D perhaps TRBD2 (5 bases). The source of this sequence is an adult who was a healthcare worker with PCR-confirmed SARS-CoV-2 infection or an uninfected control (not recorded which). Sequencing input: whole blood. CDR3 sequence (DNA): TGTGCCTGGCAGTCCCTAGCCCGTAGCACAGATACGCAGTATTTT. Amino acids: CAWQSLARSTDTQYF.